This is a list of T cell receptor beta chains from one sample in a study of Ad26.COV2.S vaccination and SARS-CoV-2 variants. Libraries were prepared by immunoSEQ multiplex PCR; TCRdb keeps only in-frame clonotypes and omits some of them. The sample records 400,000 to 450,000 clones, approximately 90% being singletons. Specimen: peripheral blood, collected in a trial of Ad26.COV2.S vaccine versus placebo. Every receptor here comes from a person between 18 and 65 years old who received the Ad26.COV2.S COVID-19 vaccine or a placebo. The CDR3 runs from the conserved cysteine through the conserved F or W. D genes are given only for firm matches. Clone size is given for some rows only: seen once, a few or many times, or a class if the clone is expanded.

d_call	j_call	v_call	clone_size	cdr3_nt	cdr3_aa
NA	TRBJ1-1	TRBV7-8	NA	TGTGCCAGCAGCTTAGTTGCAGTGAACACTGAAGCTTTCTTT	CASSLVAVNTEAFF
TRBD1	TRBJ1-2	TRBV30	NA	TGTGCCTGGAGTCGGGACAGCACTAATGGCTACACCTTC	CAWSRDSTNGYTF
NA	TRBJ1-4	TRBV7-9	NA	TGTGCCAGCAGCTTAGCGCTCGGGACCTTATATGAAAAACTGTTTTTT	CASSLALGTLYEKLFF
NA	TRBJ2-5	TRBV5-8	once	TGTGCCAGCAGCTTTACGTCATCGGGTTCGGCTCTTGAAGAGACCCAGTACTTC	CASSFTSSGSALEETQYF
NA	TRBJ2-1	TRBV13	NA	TGTGCCAGCAGCACCCGATCGGACACGGTCAAAACCTACAATGAGCAGTTCTTC	CASSTRSDTVKTYNEQFF
TRBD1	TRBJ1-6	TRBV5-1	NA	TGCGCCAGCAGCTTCTGGACAGGTTCGGATTCACCCCTCCACTTT	CASSFWTGSDSPLHF
TRBD1	TRBJ1-2	TRBV28	NA	TGTGCCAGCAGTTCGCCGGGACAGGGGGTTGCGGGCTACACCTTC	CASSSPGQGVAGYTF
NA	TRBJ1-5	TRBV4-3	NA	TGCGCCAGCAGCCAAGACCCCCCGGGTTTAGGGAGTCAGCCCCAGCATTTT	CASSQDPPGLGSQPQHF
TRBD1	TRBJ2-7	TRBV6-5	NA	TGTGCCAGCAGTTACTCCCCCGACAGGGCCTACGAGCAGTACTTC	CASSYSPDRAYEQYF
NA	TRBJ2-1	TRBV9	NA	TGTGCCAGCAGCGTAGGTGTTATGAACAATGAGCAGTTCTTC	CASSVGVMNNEQFF
NA	TRBJ2-2	TRBV2	NA	TGTGCCAGCAGCGGGGGCCGAAACACCGGGGAGCTGTTTTTT	CASSGGRNTGELFF
NA	TRBJ1-2	TRBV10-1	NA	TGCGCCAGCAGTGGACATTTAAGTGATGGCTACACCTTC	CASSGHLSDGYTF
TRBD1	TRBJ1-2	TRBV6-6	NA	TGTGCCAGCAGTTACTCCGACAGGGGTAACTATGGCTACACCTTC	CASSYSDRGNYGYTF
NA	TRBJ1-1	TRBV6-6	NA	TGTGCCAGCACCCCCGGGCGAGGGAGGGACACTGAAGCTTTCTTT	CASTPGRGRDTEAFF
NA	TRBJ1-1	TRBV5-6	NA	TGTGCCAGCAGCTTGGACTGGGGCGGGAACACTGAAGCTTTCTTT	CASSLDWGGNTEAFF
NA	TRBJ2-1	TRBV27	once	TGTGCCAGCAAAGACGCCGGGATCCACAATGAGCAGTTCTTC	CASKDAGIHNEQFF
NA	TRBJ2-3	TRBV7-8	NA	TGTGCCAGCAGCTTAGCGCGGGCTATACTACCACAGGATACGCAGTATTTT	CASSLARAILPQDTQYF
NA	TRBJ2-3	TRBV30	NA	TGTGCCTGGGAGATGACAGCCTCCACAGATACGCAGTATTTT	CAWEMTASTDTQYF